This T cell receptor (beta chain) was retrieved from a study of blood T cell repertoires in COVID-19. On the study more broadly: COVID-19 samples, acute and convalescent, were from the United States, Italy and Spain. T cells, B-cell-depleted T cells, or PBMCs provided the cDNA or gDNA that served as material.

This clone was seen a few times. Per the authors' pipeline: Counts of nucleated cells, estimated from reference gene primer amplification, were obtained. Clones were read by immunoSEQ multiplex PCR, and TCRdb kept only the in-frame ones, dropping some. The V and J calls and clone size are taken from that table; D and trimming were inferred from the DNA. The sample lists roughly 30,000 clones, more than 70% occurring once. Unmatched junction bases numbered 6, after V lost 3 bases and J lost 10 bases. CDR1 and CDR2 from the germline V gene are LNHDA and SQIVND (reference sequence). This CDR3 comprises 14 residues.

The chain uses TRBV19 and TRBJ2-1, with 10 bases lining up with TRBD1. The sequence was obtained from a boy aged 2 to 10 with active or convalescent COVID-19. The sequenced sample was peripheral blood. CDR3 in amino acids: CASSIDRGLREQFF. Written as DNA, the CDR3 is TGTGCCAGTAGTATCGACAGGGGGCTGAGGGAGCAGTTCTTC.